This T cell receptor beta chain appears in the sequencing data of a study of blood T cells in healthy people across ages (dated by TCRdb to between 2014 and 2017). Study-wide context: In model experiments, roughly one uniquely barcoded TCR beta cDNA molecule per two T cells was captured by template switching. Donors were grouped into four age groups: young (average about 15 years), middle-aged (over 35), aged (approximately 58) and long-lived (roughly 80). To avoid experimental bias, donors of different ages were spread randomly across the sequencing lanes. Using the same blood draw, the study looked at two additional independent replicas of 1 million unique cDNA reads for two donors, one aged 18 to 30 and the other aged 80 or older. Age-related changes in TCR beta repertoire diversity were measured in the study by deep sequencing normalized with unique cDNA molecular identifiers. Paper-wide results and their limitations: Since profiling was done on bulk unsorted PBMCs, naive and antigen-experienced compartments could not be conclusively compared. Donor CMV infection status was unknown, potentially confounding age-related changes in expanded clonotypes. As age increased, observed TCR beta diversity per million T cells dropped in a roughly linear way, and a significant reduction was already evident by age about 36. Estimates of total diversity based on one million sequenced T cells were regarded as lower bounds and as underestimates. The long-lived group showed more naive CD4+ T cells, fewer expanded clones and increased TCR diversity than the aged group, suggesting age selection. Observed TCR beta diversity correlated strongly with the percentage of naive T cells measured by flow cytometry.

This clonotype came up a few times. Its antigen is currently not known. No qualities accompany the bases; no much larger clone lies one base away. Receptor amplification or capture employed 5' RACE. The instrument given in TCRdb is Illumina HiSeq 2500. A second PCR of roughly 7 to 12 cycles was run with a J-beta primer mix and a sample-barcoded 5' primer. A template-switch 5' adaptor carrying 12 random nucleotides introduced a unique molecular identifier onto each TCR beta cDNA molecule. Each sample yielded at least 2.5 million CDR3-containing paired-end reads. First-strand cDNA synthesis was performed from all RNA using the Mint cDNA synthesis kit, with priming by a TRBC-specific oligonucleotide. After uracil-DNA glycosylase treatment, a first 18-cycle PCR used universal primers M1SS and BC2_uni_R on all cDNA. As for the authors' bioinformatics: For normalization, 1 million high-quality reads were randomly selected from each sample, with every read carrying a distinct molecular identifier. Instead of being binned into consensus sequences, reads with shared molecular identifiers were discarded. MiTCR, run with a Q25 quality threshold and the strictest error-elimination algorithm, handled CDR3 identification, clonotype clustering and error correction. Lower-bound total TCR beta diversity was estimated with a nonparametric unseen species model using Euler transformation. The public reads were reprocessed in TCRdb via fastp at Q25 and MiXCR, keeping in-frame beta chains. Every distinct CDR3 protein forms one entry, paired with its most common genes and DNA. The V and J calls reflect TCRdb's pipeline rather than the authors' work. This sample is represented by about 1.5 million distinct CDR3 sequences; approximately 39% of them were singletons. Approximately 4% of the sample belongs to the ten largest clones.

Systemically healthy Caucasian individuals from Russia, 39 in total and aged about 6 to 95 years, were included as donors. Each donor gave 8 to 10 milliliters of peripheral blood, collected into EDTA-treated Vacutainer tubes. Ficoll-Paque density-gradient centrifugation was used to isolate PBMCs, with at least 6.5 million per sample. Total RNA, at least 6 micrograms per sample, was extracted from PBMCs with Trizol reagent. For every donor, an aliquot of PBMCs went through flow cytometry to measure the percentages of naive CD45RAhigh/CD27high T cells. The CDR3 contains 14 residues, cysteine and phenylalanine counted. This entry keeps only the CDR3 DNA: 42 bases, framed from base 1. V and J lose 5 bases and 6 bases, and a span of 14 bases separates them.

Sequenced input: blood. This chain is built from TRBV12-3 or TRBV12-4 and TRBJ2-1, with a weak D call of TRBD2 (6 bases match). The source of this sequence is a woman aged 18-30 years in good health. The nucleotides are TGTGCCAGCAGTCCGGACTATCCCCGCAATGAGCAGTTCTTC. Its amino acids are CASSPDYPRNEQFF.